These T cell receptor beta chains were read from a single sample in a study of response to subunit inactivated influenza vaccine. Each CDR3 protein gets one entry after TCRdb re-called the RT-PCR reads with MiXCR. The sample has some 200,000 distinct CDR3 sequences, 12% seen once. These data also formed part of another study, on T cells expressing NK-cell markers.

Sequenced material: CD8+ T cells sorted from PBMCs, taken 11 to 12 days after vaccination. The receptors originated from a man aged 50 to 59 who received an inactivated influenza vaccine. CDR3s include the opening cysteine and the closing phenylalanine or tryptophan. A D gene is named only where the DNA matches it firmly. Some rows mark clone size as missing; the rest say once, few, many or name a class of expanded clone.

j_gene,d_gene,abundance,v_gene,CDR3nt,CDR3aa
TRBJ2-7,NA,NA,TRBV24-1,TGTGCCACCAGTGGGGACTCAGCCTACGAGCAGTACTTC,CATSGDSAYEQYF
TRBJ2-7,NA,NA,TRBV20-1,TGCAGTGCTAGAGAGACAGCTTCCTACGAGCAGTACTTC,CSARETASYEQYF
TRBJ2-4,NA,few,TRBV15,TGTGCCACCAGCGGAGACTTATTAGCCAAAAACATTCAGTACTTC,CATSGDLLAKNIQYF
TRBJ2-5,TRBD1,NA,TRBV20-1,TGCAGTGCTAGGTCGACAGGGTTGGAGACCCAGTACTTC,CSARSTGLETQYF
TRBJ2-1,TRBD2,NA,TRBV4-1,TGCGCCAGCAGCCAAGTGACTAGCGGGGGGAATGAGCAGTTCTTC,CASSQVTSGGNEQFF
TRBJ2-7,NA,few,TRBV11-2,TGTGCCAGCAGCTTAGTCCCTCACAGCTACGAGCAGTACTTC,CASSLVPHSYEQYF
TRBJ2-1,TRBD1,NA,TRBV4-3,TGCGCCAGCAGCCAAGATTTAACGGACAGGCCTTTGGAAGAGCAGTTCTTC,CASSQDLTDRPLEEQFF
TRBJ2-1,TRBD2,many,TRBV2,TGTGCCAGCAGTGAGGCCCTTATAGAGCGGGGTCAATACAATGAGCAGTTCTTC,CASSEALIERGQYNEQFF
TRBJ2-3,TRBD2,few,TRBV10-3,TGTGCCATCAGTCCCGCACTAGCGGGAGGCACAGATACGCAGTATTTT,CAISPALAGGTDTQYF
TRBJ1-1,NA,NA,TRBV4-1,TGCGCCAGCAGCCAGCCGGGCCGCGGGGCCACTGAAGCTTTCTTT,CASSQPGRGATEAFF
TRBJ2-1,NA,once,TRBV29-1,TGCAGCGTTGTAAGGTGTCAGCCTAATGAGCAGTTCTTC,CSVVRCQPNEQFF
TRBJ2-1,NA,few,TRBV24-1,TGTGCCACCAGTGATGGACTACCGGCCTACAATGAGCAGTTCTTC,CATSDGLPAYNEQFF
TRBJ2-2,NA,NA,TRBV29-1,TGCAGCGTTGTGGGGGAAACCGGGGAGCTGTTTTTT,CSVVGETGELFF
TRBJ2-7,NA,NA,TRBV2,TGTGCCAGCAGCATTCGACCGGGAGCGGGCGAGCAGTACTTC,CASSIRPGAGEQYF
TRBJ1-6,TRBD1,NA,TRBV6-5,TGTGCCAGCAGTTACCGGGGACAGGGCCATAATTCACCCCTCCACTTT,CASSYRGQGHNSPLHF
TRBJ2-7,NA,NA,TRBV19,TGTGCCAGTTCTGGGGACTGGGTTATGAAGCAGTACTTC,CASSGDWVMKQYF
TRBJ2-7,NA,NA,TRBV20-1,TGCAGTGTCCCGGACAAGCCCTACGAGCAGTACTTC,CSVPDKPYEQYF
TRBJ2-7,NA,few,TRBV11-2,TGTGCCACCCGTTCGGGGAGGTACGAGCAGTACTTC,CATRSGRYEQYF
TRBJ2-4,NA,many,TRBV12-3/TRBV12-4,TGTGCCAGCAGTCCCGCCGGTGACAGTTCTAGGAACATTCAGTACTTC,CASSPAGDSSRNIQYF
TRBJ2-7,NA,few,TRBV6-2/TRBV6-3,TGTGCCAGCAGTTACTCAGAGACGGCACTGGAGGGGCAGTACTTC,CASSYSETALEGQYF
TRBJ2-6,NA,NA,TRBV6-2/TRBV6-3,TGTGCCAGCAGTCTGTTTGTACACGCCCTCCTCTCTGGGGCCAACGTCCTGACTTTC,CASSLFVHALLSGANVLTF
TRBJ2-1,TRBD2,few,TRBV11-2,TGTGCCAGCAGCTATACGGCAGGTGGGGGACTACCGGACTCCTACAATGAGCAGTTCTTC,CASSYTAGGGLPDSYNEQFF
TRBJ1-1,NA,NA,TRBV5-1,TGCGCCAGTGGACAAGAACGAAACACTGAAGCTTTCTTT,CASGQERNTEAFF
TRBJ2-7,TRBD1,few,TRBV20-1,TGCAGTGCTAGATCTCCTCCGGGACAGGGCTCCTACGAGCAGTACTTC,CSARSPPGQGSYEQYF
TRBJ2-1,NA,NA,TRBV11-1,TGTGCCGGCAGCTCACGGGACACCTGCAATGAGCAGTTCTTC,CAGSSRDTCNEQFF
TRBJ2-3,TRBD1,NA,TRBV20-1,TGCAGTGCTGTCCCGGGACAGGGGCAGGAGGCAGATACGCAGTATTTT,CSAVPGQGQEADTQYF
TRBJ2-1,NA,many,TRBV7-8,TGTGCCAGCAGCCCACGCAGGGACGAGCAGTTCTTC,CASSPRRDEQFF
TRBJ2-3,NA,NA,TRBV7-6,TGTGCCAGCAGCCTGGGGACTCACGATACGCAGTATTTT,CASSLGTHDTQYF
TRBJ2-5,NA,few,TRBV14,TGTGCCAGCAGCCAAGATACGGACCGGCCACTAGCTTGGGAGACCCAGTACTTC,CASSQDTDRPLAWETQYF
TRBJ2-1,NA,NA,TRBV4-3,TGCGCCAGCAGCCAAGATCTTGTTGAGCAGTTCTTC,CASSQDLVEQFF
TRBJ2-7,NA,many,TRBV12-3/TRBV12-4,TGTGCCAGCACCTTAGGGTGGGAGAATAGGTACGAGCAGTACTTC,CASTLGWENRYEQYF
TRBJ2-7,TRBD2,few,TRBV4-3,TGCGCCAGCAGCCAAGTCTATAGCGGGAGGGCGGACGAGCAGTACTTC,CASSQVYSGRADEQYF
TRBJ2-5,TRBD1,few,TRBV7-6,TGTGCCAGCAGCCGAAATATAAACCGGGACAGGCGCGCGGAGACCCAGTACTTC,CASSRNINRDRRAETQYF
TRBJ2-2,TRBD1,few,TRBV12-3/TRBV12-4,TGTGCCAGCAGTCCTGATGGGACAGGGGGCGAAACCGGGGAGCTGTTTTTT,CASSPDGTGGETGELFF
TRBJ2-5,NA,few,TRBV5-6,TGTGCCAGCAGCTTGAACGCCGGGACAAGCCAAGAGACCCAGTACTTC,CASSLNAGTSQETQYF
TRBJ2-5,TRBD2,few,TRBV7-2,TGTGCCAGCAGCTTAGACGGGGGGGGTGAGACCCAGTACTTC,CASSLDGGGETQYF
TRBJ2-5,NA,few,TRBV27,TGTGCCAGCAGTCCATTAATCAGGCCGGAGACCCAGTACTTC,CASSPLIRPETQYF
TRBJ1-3,NA,NA,TRBV20-1,TGCAGTGCTCCAACCCCGGGCTATGGAAACACCATATATTTT,CSAPTPGYGNTIYF
TRBJ2-7,TRBD1,few,TRBV28,TGTGCCAGCAGTTTTCTGGGACAGGGTGTCTACGAGCAGTACTTC,CASSFLGQGVYEQYF
TRBJ2-7,NA,NA,TRBV12-3/TRBV12-4,TGTGCCAGCAGCCCCGGGAGCCTTTACGAGCAGTACTTC,CASSPGSLYEQYF
TRBJ2-7,TRBD1,NA,TRBV4-3,TGCGCCAGCAGCCAGGGGACAGCCAAGTCCTCCTACGAGCAGTACTTC,CASSQGTAKSSYEQYF
TRBJ2-2,NA,NA,TRBV9,TGTGCCAGCAGCGTACTTGGACTGCCGCCGACCGGGGAGCTGTTTTTT,CASSVLGLPPTGELFF
TRBJ1-2,NA,few,TRBV7-8,TGTGCCAGCAGCTTAGCCGGGACGCCTAACTATGGCTACACCTTC,CASSLAGTPNYGYTF
TRBJ2-7,NA,many,TRBV27,TGTGCCAGCAGTTTGTCCGGGATCCCCTACGAGCAGTACTTC,CASSLSGIPYEQYF
TRBJ2-7,NA,NA,TRBV2,TGTGCCAGCATTCGGGGGGCGCACGAGCAGTACTTC,CASIRGAHEQYF
TRBJ1-6,TRBD1,NA,TRBV12-3/TRBV12-4,TGTGCCAGCAGACAGGGGGCAGGGAATTCACCCCTCCACTTT,CASRQGAGNSPLHF
TRBJ2-7,NA,NA,TRBV7-2,TGTGCCAGCAGCTTAGTTGGGGGGGGCGTCCCGTACGAGCAGTACTTC,CASSLVGGGVPYEQYF
TRBJ2-7,TRBD1,NA,TRBV10-2,TGCGCCAGCAGTGATCCCCCCGGGACAGGGAACTACGAGCAGTACTTC,CASSDPPGTGNYEQYF
TRBJ1-1,NA,few,TRBV4-1,TGCGCCAGTAGACTGAACACTGAAGCTTTCTTT,CASRLNTEAFF
TRBJ2-7,TRBD1,few,TRBV28,TGTGCCAGCAGTTCTATTTTCGGGACAGGGGAGCAGTACTTC,CASSSIFGTGEQYF
TRBJ2-2,NA,NA,TRBV30,TGTGCCTGGAGTGGTCAGGCGAACACCGGGGAGCTGTTTTTT,CAWSGQANTGELFF
TRBJ2-1,NA,NA,TRBV7-9,TGTGCCAGCAGCTCGGGACGCGACAATGAGCAGTTCTTC,CASSSGRDNEQFF
TRBJ2-5,TRBD2,few,TRBV5-1,TGCGCCAGCACGAGCGGGGGGGTGCAAGAGACCCAGTACTTC,CASTSGGVQETQYF
TRBJ2-1,TRBD1,NA,TRBV29-1,TGCAGCGTTGAAGGGACGAACAGGGGATATGAGCAGTTCTTC,CSVEGTNRGYEQFF